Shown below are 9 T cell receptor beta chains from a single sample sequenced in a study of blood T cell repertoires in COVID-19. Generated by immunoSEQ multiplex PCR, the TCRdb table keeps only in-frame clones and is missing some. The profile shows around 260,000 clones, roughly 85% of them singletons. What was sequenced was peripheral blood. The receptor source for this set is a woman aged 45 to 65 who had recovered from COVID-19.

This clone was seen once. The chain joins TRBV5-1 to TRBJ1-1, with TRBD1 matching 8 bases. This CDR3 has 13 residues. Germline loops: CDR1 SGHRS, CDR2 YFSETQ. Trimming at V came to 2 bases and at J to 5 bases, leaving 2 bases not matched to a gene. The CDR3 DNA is TGCGCCAGCAGCTTAGACAGGGGAACTGAAGCTTTCTTT. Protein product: CASSLDRGTEAFF.

The CDR3 nucleotides read TGTGCCATCAGTGAGGGGCGGGCAAACTACGAGCAGTACTTC. It is translated as CAISEGRANYEQYF. This chain uses TRBV10-3 with TRBJ2-7, with D tentatively TRBD2 (5 bases). Germline assignment: CDR1 ENHRY and CDR2 SYGVKD. The CDR3 consists of 14 residues. V was trimmed by 2 bases and J by 3 bases, leaving 11 bases between them.

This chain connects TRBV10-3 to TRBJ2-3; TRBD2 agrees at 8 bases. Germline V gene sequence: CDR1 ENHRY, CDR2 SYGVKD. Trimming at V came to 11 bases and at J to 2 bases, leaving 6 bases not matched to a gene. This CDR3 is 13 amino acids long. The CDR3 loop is CASLAGPTDTQYF. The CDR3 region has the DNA TGTGCCTCCTTAGCGGGACCCACAGATACGCAGTATTTT.

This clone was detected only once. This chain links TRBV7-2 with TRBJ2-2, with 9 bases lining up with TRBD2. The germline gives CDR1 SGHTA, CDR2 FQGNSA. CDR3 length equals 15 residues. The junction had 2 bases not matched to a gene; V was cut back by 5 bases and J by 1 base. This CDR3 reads CASSQLAGNTGELFF. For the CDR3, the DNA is TGTGCCAGCAGCCAACTAGCGGGGAACACCGGGGAGCTGTTTTTT.

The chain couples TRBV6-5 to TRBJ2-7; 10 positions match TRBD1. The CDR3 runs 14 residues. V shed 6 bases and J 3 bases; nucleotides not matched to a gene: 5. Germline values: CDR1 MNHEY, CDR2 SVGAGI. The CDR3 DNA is TGTGCCAGCAGACCGGGACAGGGGATCTACGAGCAGTACTTC. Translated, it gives CASRPGQGIYEQYF.

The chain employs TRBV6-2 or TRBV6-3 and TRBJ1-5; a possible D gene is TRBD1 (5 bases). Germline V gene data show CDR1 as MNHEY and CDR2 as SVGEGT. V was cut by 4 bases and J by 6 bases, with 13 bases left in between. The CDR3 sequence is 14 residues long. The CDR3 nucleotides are TGTGCCAGCAGTTCCTGGACACAATCTCAGCCCCAGCATTTT. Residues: CASSSWTQSQPQHF.

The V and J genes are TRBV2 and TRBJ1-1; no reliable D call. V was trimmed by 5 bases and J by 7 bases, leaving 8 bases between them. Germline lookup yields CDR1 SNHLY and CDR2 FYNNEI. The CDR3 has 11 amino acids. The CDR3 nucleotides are TGTGCCAGCAGTCCTACTTTTGAAGCTTTCTTT. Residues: CASSPTFEAFF.

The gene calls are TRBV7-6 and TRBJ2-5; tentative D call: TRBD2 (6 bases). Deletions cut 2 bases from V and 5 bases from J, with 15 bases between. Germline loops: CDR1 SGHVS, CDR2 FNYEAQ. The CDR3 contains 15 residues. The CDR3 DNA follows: TGTGCCAGCAGCTTATGGGCGGGAACGGCGGAGACCCAGTACTTC. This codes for CASSLWAGTAETQYF.

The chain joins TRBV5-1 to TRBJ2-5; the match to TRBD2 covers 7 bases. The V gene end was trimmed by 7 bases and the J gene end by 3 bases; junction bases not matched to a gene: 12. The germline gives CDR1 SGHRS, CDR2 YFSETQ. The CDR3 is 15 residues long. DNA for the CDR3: TGCGCCAGCCGCCGGGGGGAGCGGGCCAAAGAGACCCAGTACTTC. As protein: CASRRGERAKETQYF.